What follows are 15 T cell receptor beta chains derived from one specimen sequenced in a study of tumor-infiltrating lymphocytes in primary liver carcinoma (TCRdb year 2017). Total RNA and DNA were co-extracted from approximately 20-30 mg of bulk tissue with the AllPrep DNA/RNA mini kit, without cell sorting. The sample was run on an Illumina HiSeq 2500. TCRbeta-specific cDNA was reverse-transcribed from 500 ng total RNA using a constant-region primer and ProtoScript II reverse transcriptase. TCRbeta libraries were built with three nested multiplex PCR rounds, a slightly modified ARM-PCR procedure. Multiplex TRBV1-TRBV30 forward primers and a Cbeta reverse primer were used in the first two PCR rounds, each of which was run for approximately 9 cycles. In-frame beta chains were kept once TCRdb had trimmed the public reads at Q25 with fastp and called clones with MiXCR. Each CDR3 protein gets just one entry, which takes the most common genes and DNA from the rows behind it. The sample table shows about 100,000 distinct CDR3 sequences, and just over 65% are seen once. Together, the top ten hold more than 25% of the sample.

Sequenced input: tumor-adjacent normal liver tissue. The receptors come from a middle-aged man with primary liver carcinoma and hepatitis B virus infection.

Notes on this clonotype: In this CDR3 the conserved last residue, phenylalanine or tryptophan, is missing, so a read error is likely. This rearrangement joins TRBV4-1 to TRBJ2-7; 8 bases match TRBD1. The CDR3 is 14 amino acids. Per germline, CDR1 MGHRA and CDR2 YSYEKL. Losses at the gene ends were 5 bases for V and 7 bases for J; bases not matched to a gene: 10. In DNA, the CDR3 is TGCGCCAGCAGCTTCCCCTGGACAGGGAGGGAGCAGTACTAC. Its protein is CASSFPWTGREQYY.

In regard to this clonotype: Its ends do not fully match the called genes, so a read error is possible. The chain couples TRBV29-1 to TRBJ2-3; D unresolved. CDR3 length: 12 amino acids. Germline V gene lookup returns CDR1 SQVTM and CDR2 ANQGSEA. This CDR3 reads CSVEVSTDTQYF. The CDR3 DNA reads TGCAGCGTAGAAGTTAGCACAGATACGCAGTATTTT.

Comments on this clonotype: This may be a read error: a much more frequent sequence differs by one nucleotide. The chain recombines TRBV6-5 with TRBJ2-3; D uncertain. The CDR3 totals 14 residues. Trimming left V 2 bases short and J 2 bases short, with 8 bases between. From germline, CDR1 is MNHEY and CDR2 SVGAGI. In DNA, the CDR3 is TGTGCCAGCAGTTACCTAACTCCCACAGATACGCAGTATTTT. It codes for CASSYLTPTDTQYF.

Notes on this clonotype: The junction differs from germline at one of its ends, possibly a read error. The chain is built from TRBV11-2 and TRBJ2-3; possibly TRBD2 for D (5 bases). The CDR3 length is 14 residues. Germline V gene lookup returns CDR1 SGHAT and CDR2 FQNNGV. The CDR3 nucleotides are TGTGCCCGCAGCTTAGTCGGCGGGACAGATACGCAGTATTTT. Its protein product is CARSLVGGTDTQYF. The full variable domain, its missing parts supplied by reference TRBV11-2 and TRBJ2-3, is EAGVAQSPRYKIIEKRQSVAFWCNPISGHATLYWYQQILGQGPKLLIQFQNNGVVDDSQLPKDRFSAERLKGVDSTLKIQPAKLEDSAVYLCARSLVGGTDTQYFGPGTRLTVL.

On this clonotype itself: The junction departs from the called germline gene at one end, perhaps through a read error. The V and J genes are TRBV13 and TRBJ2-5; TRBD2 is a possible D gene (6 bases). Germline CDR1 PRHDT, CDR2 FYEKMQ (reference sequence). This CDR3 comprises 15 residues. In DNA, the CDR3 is TGTGCCAACAGCTTACTAACGGGAGTGGGAGAGACCCAGTGCTTC. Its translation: CANSLLTGVGETQCF.

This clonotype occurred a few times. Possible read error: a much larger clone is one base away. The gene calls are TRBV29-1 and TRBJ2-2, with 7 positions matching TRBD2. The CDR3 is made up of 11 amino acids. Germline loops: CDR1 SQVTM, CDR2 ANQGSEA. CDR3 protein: CSGGNIGELFF. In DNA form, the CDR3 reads TGCTCCGGGGGGAACATCGGGGAGCTGTTTTTT.

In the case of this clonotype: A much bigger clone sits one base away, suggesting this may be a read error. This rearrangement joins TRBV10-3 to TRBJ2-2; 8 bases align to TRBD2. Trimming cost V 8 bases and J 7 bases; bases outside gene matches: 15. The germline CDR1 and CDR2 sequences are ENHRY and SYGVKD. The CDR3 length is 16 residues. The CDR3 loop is CAIGGGAGEVDGELFF. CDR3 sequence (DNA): TGTGCCATCGGTGGCGGAGCGGGAGAAGTCGACGGGGAGCTGTTTTTT.

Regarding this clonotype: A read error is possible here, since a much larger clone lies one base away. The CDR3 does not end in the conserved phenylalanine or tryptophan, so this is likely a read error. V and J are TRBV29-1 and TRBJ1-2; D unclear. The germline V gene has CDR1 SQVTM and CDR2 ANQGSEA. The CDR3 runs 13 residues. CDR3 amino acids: CSAEDGYGYGYTL. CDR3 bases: TGCAGCGCTGAAGATGGTTACGGCTATGGCTACACCCTC.

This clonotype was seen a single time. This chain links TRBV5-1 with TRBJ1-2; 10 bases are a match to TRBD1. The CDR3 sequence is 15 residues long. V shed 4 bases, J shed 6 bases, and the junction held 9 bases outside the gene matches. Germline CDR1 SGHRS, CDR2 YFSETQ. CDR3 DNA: TGCGCCAGCAGCCCCCGGGACAGGGGACTCAATGGCTACACCTTC. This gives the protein CASSPRDRGLNGYTF. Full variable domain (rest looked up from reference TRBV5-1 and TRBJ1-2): KAGVTQTPRYLIKTRGQQVTLSCSPISGHRSVSWYQQTPGQGLQFLFEYFSETQRNKGNFPGRFSGRQFSNSRSEMNVSTLELGDSALYLCASSPRDRGLNGYTFGSGTRLTVV.

The CDR3 here is CASSSELNQHF. CDR3 nucleotides: TGTGCCAGCAGCTCCGAGCTTAACCAGCATTTT. The chain has TRBV6-1 and TRBJ1-5; D remains unclear. The CDR3 has 11 residues. V shed 6 bases and J shed 12 bases, with 12 bases lying between them. Germline CDR1 is MNHNS and CDR2 is SASEGT.

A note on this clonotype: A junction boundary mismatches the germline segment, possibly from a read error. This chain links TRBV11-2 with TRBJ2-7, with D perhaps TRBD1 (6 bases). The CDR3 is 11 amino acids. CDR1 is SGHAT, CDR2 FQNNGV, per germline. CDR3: CASGQSYERYF. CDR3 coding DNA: TGTGCCAGCGGACAGTCCTATGAGCGGTACTTC.

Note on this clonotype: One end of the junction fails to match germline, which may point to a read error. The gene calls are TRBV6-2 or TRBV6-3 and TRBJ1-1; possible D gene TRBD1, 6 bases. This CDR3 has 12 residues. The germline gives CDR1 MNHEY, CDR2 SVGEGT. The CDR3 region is CASSYYVGADRF. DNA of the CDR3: TGTGCCAGCAGTTACTATGTGGGGGCCGATCGCTTC.

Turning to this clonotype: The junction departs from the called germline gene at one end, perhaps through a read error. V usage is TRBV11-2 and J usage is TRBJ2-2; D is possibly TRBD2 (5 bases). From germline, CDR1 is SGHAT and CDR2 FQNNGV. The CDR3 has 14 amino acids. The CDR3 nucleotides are TGTGCCAGCCGGACCCCAAGGAACACCGGGGAACTGTTATTT. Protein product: CASRTPRNTGELLF.

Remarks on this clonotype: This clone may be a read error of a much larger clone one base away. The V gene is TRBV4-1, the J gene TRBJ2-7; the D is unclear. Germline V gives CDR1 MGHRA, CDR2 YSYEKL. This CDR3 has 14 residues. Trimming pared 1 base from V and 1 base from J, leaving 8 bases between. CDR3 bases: TGCGCCAGCAGCCAAGCATGCGGATCCTACGAGCAGTACTTC. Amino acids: CASSQACGSYEQYF.

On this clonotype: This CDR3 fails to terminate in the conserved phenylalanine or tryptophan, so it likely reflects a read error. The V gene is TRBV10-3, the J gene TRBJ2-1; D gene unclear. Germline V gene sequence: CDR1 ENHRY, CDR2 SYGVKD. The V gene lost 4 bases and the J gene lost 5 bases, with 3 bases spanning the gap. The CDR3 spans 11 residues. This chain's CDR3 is CAISADNEQFL. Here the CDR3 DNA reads TGTGCCATCAGTGCTGACAATGAGCAGTTCCTC.